The TCR beta chain under discussion was sequenced for a study of T cells in Graves' hyperthyroidism and ophthalmopathy. This CDR3 is built from 10 residues. V gave up 3 bases and J gave up 1 base, with 0 bases separating them. The V gene's germline CDR1 is SQVTM and CDR2 ANQGSEA. The TCR beta CDR3 regions underwent amplification using RNA transcripts as the source. TCR CDR3 regions were first amplified by RT-PCR with HTBI primers. TCRdb re-called the multiplex PCR reads through MiXCR, storing one row per CDR3 protein. The top ten clones hold roughly 7.2% of a sample with hundreds of thousands of distinct CDR3 sequences, about 45% of them seen once. This clonotype was counted many times. The antigen is unknown. Study-level findings and limits: The majority of expanded thyroid clonotypes above 0.001 also appeared in blood. A model of 13 V-J pairs discriminated ophthalmopathy from stable hyperthyroidism.

The source of this sequence is an adult man with Graves' disease, either hyperthyroidism or ophthalmopathy (not recorded which). The chain couples TRBV29-1 to TRBJ1-2; no reliable D call. The sample consisted of peripheral blood or thyroid tissue (not recorded which). The CDR3 region has the DNA TGCAGCGTTGATAACTATGGCTACACCTTC. Protein product: CSVDNYGYTF. Looking up the rest from reference TRBV29-1 and TRBJ1-2 gives the full variable domain: SAVISQKPSRDICQRGTSLTIQCQVDSQVTMMFWYRQQPGQSLTLIATANQGSEATYESGFVIDKFPISRPNLTFSTLTVSNMSPEDSSIYLCSVDNYGYTFGSGTRLTVV.